Below, 18 T cell receptor beta chains from the same sample are listed, as sequenced in a study of immune evolution from preneoplasia to lung adenocarcinoma. Profiled with immunoSEQ multiplex PCR; TCRdb holds only in-frame clones, not every one. The sample shows over 11,000 clones, 80% of them seen only once. The sequenced sample consisted of FFPE minimally invasive lung adenocarcinoma tissue. These receptor sequences come from a person between 65 and 79 years old with lung adenocarcinoma.

The genes are TRBV5-1 and TRBJ1-6; D ambiguous. V lost 2 bases and J lost 0, with 12 bases in between. Looked up from germline, CDR1 is SGHRS and CDR2 is YFSETQ. This CDR3 contains 17 residues. CDR3 coding DNA: TGCGCCAGCAGCTTTGGCCTTACCAGCTCCTATAATTCACCCCTCCACTTT. This sequence encodes CASSFGLTSSYNSPLHF.

The rearrangement joins TRBV6-1 to TRBJ2-3; 7 nucleotides align to TRBD2. The CDR3 contains 11 residues. V lost 10 bases, J lost 6 bases, and 4 bases stayed unmatched. Germline CDR1 and CDR2: MNHNS and SASEGT. The CDR3: CAIRDYDTQYF. The CDR3 bases are TGTGCCATCCGGGACTACGATACGCAGTATTTT.

This rearrangement joins TRBV9 to TRBJ1-3, with D perhaps TRBD1 (5 bases). The CDR3 covers 15 residues. V was cut by 0 bases and J by 4 bases, with 11 bases left in between. The V gene's germline CDR1 is SGDLS and CDR2 YYNGEE. The CDR3 reads CASSVEGVRGNTIYF. In DNA form, the CDR3 reads TGTGCCAGCAGCGTAGAAGGGGTAAGAGGAAACACCATATATTTT.

The chain joins TRBV28 to TRBJ1-2, with TRBD1 matching over 9 bases. The ends lost 2 bases at V and 4 bases at J; junction bases unmatched: 11. The CDR3 has 17 amino acids. Per germline, CDR1 MDHEN and CDR2 SYDVKM. CDR3 sequence (DNA): TGTGCCAGCAGTTTAAAGGGACAGGGATGGGAGGGCTATGGCTACACCTTC. This sequence encodes CASSLKGQGWEGYGYTF.

The gene calls are TRBV19 and TRBJ1-2; 7 nucleotides match TRBD1. The CDR3 is 15 amino acids. Germline V gene sequence: CDR1 LNHDA, CDR2 SQIVND (reference sequence). The V and J ends lost 5 bases and 2 bases, in that order; junction bases with no gene match: 8. CDR3 bases: TGTGCCAGTAGTCCCCGGACAGGCGAAAACTATGGCTACACCTTC. It yields the protein CASSPRTGENYGYTF.

The chain couples TRBV30 to TRBJ2-5; 8 bases agree with TRBD1. The ends lost 4 bases at V and 3 bases at J; junction bases unmatched: 4. Germline V gene data show CDR1 as GTSNPN and CDR2 as SVGIG (reference sequence). The CDR3 length is 13 residues. The CDR3 protein is CAWNQGAKETQYF. CDR3 nucleotides: TGTGCCTGGAACCAGGGGGCCAAAGAGACCCAGTACTTC.

The rearrangement uses TRBV4-1 and TRBJ2-3; tentative D call: TRBD2 (5 bases). V lost 0 bases and J lost 5, with 15 bases in between. The CDR3 has 16 residues. Germline V CDR1 and CDR2: MGHRA, YSYEKL. CDR3 in amino acids: CASSQDRNAGIDTQYF. For the CDR3, the DNA is TGCGCCAGCAGCCAAGATAGGAACGCCGGGATAGATACGCAGTATTTT.

The chain is built from TRBV9 and TRBJ2-6; TRBD1 matches 11 bases. CDR3 length: 17 amino acids. V trimming: 3 bases; J trimming: 0 bases; junction bases outside the gene matches: 2. Germline CDR1 reads SGDLS; CDR2 reads YYNGEE. Here the CDR3 DNA reads TGTGCCAGCAGCGGGACAGGGGGCAGCTCTGGGGCCAACGTCCTGACTTTC. Amino acid sequence: CASSGTGGSSGANVLTF.

V gene TRBV4-2 combines with J gene TRBJ2-1; no firm D call. CDR1 LGHNA and CDR2 YNFKEQ come from the germline V gene. Trimming took 0 bases from V and 5 from J, leaving 8 bases between them. This CDR3 has 14 amino acids. CDR3 sequence reads: CASSQDADDNEQFF. The CDR3 nucleotides read TGTGCCAGCAGCCAAGATGCTGATGACAATGAGCAGTTCTTC.

The rearrangement links TRBV2 to TRBJ2-3; D possibly uses TRBD1 or TRBD2 (5 bases each). V lost 4 bases and J 1 base, leaving 9 bases between the germline ends. This CDR3 contains 14 residues. The germline V gene has CDR1 SNHLY and CDR2 FYNNEI. Written as DNA, the CDR3 is TGTGCCAGCAGTGCGAGGGGCGGCACAGATACGCAGTATTTT. Translation: CASSARGGTDTQYF. Complete variable domain (other parts from reference TRBV2 and TRBJ2-3): EPEVTQTPSHQVTQMGQEVILRCVPISNHLYFYWYRQILGQKVEFLVSFYNNEISEKSEIFDDQFSVERPDGSNFTLKIRSTKLEDSAMYFCASSARGGTDTQYFGPGTRLTVL.

This rearrangement joins TRBV28 to TRBJ1-2; D perhaps matches TRBD1 (5 bases). The CDR3 extends over 13 amino acids. The ends were cut back, 8 bases at V and 8 bases at J, with 18 bases in the middle. The germline CDR1 and CDR2 sequences are MDHEN and SYDVKM. The chain's CDR3 is CASGDSLRPGYTF. DNA for the CDR3: TGTGCCAGCGGAGACAGTTTGCGCCCCGGCTACACCTTC.

The rearrangement joins TRBV14 to TRBJ2-1, with D possibly matching TRBD1 (5 bases). V shed 0 bases and J shed 10 bases, with 13 bases lying between them. The length of the CDR3 is 14 residues. Looked up from germline, CDR1 is SGHDN and CDR2 is FVKESK. The CDR3 loop is CASSQDLRQMEQFF. Written as DNA, the CDR3 is TGTGCCAGCAGCCAAGATCTGAGACAGATGGAGCAGTTCTTC.

The CDR3 loop is CASRRELQGRTEQYF. The CDR3 DNA is TGTGCCAGCAGACGGGAACTCCAGGGAAGAACCGAGCAGTACTTC. The V call is TRBV27, the J call TRBJ2-5; the D gene could be TRBD1 or TRBD2 (5 bases each). The J call may be incorrect, as the DNA end agrees better with TRBJ2-7. Germline lookup yields CDR1 MNHEY and CDR2 SMNVEV (reference sequence). The length of the CDR3 is 15 residues.

V and J are TRBV29-1 and TRBJ1-2; perhaps TRBD1 as D (6 bases). The V end was cut by 4 bases, the J end by 8 bases, with 20 bases between. The CDR3 spans 14 residues. From germline, CDR1 is SQVTM and CDR2 ANQGSEA. The CDR3 DNA follows: TGCAGCGTTGGACCGACGGAGGGGGAGGAAGGCTACACCTTC. Protein: CSVGPTEGEEGYTF.

The J gene is TRBJ1-3, the V gene TRBV21-1. TRBV21-1 is a pseudogene locus. This CDR3 is 15 amino acids long. The CDR3 protein is CASSFLADQGNTIYF. In DNA, the CDR3 is TGTGCCAGCAGCTTTCTCGCGGATCAGGGAAACACCATATATTTT.

The genes are TRBV4-2 and TRBJ2-3; the D gene is possibly TRBD1 (5 bases). Trimming removed 0 bases at V and 0 bases at J, with 10 bases between. The CDR3 is made up of 16 amino acids. Germline V gene sequence: CDR1 LGHNA, CDR2 YNFKEQ. CDR3 DNA sequence: TGTGCCAGCAGCCAAGAGGCGACAGTCAGCACAGATACGCAGTATTTT. It encodes CASSQEATVSTDTQYF.

This clone was picked up a small number of times. This rearrangement joins TRBV29-1 to TRBJ1-1; D gene unclear. Trimming removed 1 base at V and 2 bases at J, with 8 bases between. The germline CDR1 and CDR2 sequences are SQVTM and ANQGSEA. This CDR3 has 13 amino acids. CDR3 nucleotides: TGCAGCGTTGAAGTACAACAAAACACTGAAGCTTTCTTT. Amino acid sequence: CSVEVQQNTEAFF.

The gene calls are TRBV30 and TRBJ1-1; no reliable D call. The germline V gene has CDR1 GTSNPN and CDR2 SVGIG (reference sequence). Trimming stripped 1 base from V and 3 bases from J, with 3 bases between. The CDR3 covers 11 residues. The CDR3 loop reads CAWSEYTEAFF. CDR3 nucleotides: TGTGCCTGGAGTGAGTACACTGAAGCTTTCTTT.